This T cell receptor (beta chain) emerged from a study of T cell repertoires in cytomegalovirus infection. Study as a whole: Used in the study were CMV epitopes, some recently identified and HLA-C-restricted, others well-studied and HLA-B-restricted. Public TCR beta signatures provided an indication of both CMV infection and a matching HLA type. Study-level points and caveats: Using cumulative public TCR beta family frequency, the authors identified those who carried CMV together with the relevant HLA. HLA-C-restricted, CMV-specific TCR beta clonotypes were dominant ex vivo.

TCRdb re-analysed the reads in MiXCR, keeping a single row per CDR3 protein. Among 20,000 to 25,000 distinct CDR3 sequences listed, roughly two fifths were seen once. Trimming cost V 5 bases and J 6 bases, with 12 bases left between them. The CDR3 is made up of 13 amino acids. The germline V gene encodes CDR1 SEHNR and CDR2 FQNEAQ (reference sequence). Concerning this clonotype itself: Its antigen is not known.

The sample in question was CD8+ T cells from cultured PBMCs, obtained from culture after CMV antigen stimulation. The J gene is TRBJ2-3, the V gene TRBV7-9; no definite D call. The source is a human donor in good health (CMV status not recorded). Some clones in this sample may be carry-over from other donors' samples. CDR3 amino acids: CASSNKAEDTQYF. The DNA for the CDR3 is TGTGCCAGCAGCAACAAGGCCGAGGATACGCAGTATTTT.